This is a list of T cell receptor beta chains from one sample in a study of post-analysis software for immune sequencing data. TCRdb independently ran MiXCR on the PCR reads; one entry per CDR3 protein. The sample contains some 160,000 distinct CDR3 sequences, under 40% of which appear only once. The material sequenced was blood, taken after autologous hematopoietic stem cell transplantation. The source is a girl aged 5-17 years with multiple sclerosis. Each CDR3 is given with its conserved first and last residue. D genes are given only for firm matches. Clone size is stated in some rows and not others, as once, few, many or a class when expanded.

TRBJ2-3 TRBV9 NA NA TGTGCCAGCAGCGTAACGAGTGGGGATACGCAGTATTTT CASSVTSGDTQYF
TRBJ2-3 TRBV29-1 many NA TGCAGCGTCGGGATCCCTCCAGATACGCAGTATTTT CSVGIPPDTQYF
TRBJ1-5 TRBV6-6 NA NA TGTGCCAGCAGTTACCCATATACAAGAAATAGCAATCAGCCCCAGCATTTT CASSYPYTRNSNQPQHF
TRBJ2-4 TRBV5-6 many TRBD2 TGTGCCAGCAGCCTCCCGGGACTAGCAGTAAATACCAAAAACATTCAGTACTTC CASSLPGLAVNTKNIQYF
TRBJ1-1 TRBV14 NA NA TGTGCCAGCAGCCGCTTTGCAGGTTCTGATATGAACACTGAAGCTTTCTTT CASSRFAGSDMNTEAFF
TRBJ2-3 TRBV7-6 NA NA TGTGCCAGCAGCTTAGGGAGAAGAGGGGGAGTCGCAGATACGCAGTATTTT CASSLGRRGGVADTQYF
TRBJ2-7 TRBV27 NA NA TGTGCCAGCAGTTCTCTATCAAGACCCTACGAGCAGTACTTC CASSSLSRPYEQYF
TRBJ2-1 TRBV12-3/TRBV12-4 NA NA TGTGCCAGCAGCACCGGGAGAACCCAAGAGACCCAGTTCTTC CASSTGRTQETQFF
TRBJ1-1 TRBV28 NA NA TGTGCCAGCAGTTTGGGGTGGAGCACTGAAGCTTTCTTT CASSLGWSTEAFF
TRBJ2-2 TRBV20-1 few NA TGCAGTGCTAGGTTCCCCGTGAACACCGGGGAGCTGTTTTTT CSARFPVNTGELFF
TRBJ2-7 TRBV19 NA TRBD1 TGTGCCAGCCGAACAGGGGACGAGCAGTACTTC CASRTGDEQYF
TRBJ2-1 TRBV11-2 NA TRBD2 TGTGCCAGCAGCCCTATGAAGCGAGCGGGAGGGAATGAGCAGTTCTTC CASSPMKRAGGNEQFF
TRBJ2-7 TRBV6-5 NA NA TGTGCCAGCAGTTACGGAGCCCCGGGACCCTCGGAGCAGTACTTC CASSYGAPGPSEQYF
TRBJ1-2 TRBV20-1 NA NA TGCAGTGCTAGAGATGAAGATCTTCCAGGCCTCTATGGCTACACCTTC CSARDEDLPGLYGYTF
TRBJ1-1 TRBV7-2 NA NA TGTGCCAGCAGCCCATACGACCCTGAAGCTTTCTTT CASSPYDPEAFF
TRBJ2-3 TRBV10-3 NA TRBD2 TGTGCCATCAGTGGTCTAGCGGGGGGGGAAGATCGCACAGATACGCAGTATTTT CAISGLAGGEDRTDTQYF
TRBJ1-2 TRBV7-8 few NA TGTGCCAGCAGCTTAGGCCCCATGTCCAACTATGGCTACACCTTC CASSLGPMSNYGYTF
TRBJ1-2 TRBV10-3 few NA TGTGCCATCAGGGACAATTTTGGCTATGGCTACACCTTC CAIRDNFGYGYTF
TRBJ2-5 TRBV11-3 NA NA TGTGCCAGCAGCTTACGCGAGGAGACCCAGTACTTC CASSLREETQYF
TRBJ2-6 TRBV13 NA TRBD2 TGTGCCAGCAGCGACAGTCCCGGGACTAGCTATGGGGCCAACGTCCTGACTTTC CASSDSPGTSYGANVLTF
TRBJ1-5 TRBV18 NA NA TGTGCCAGCTCACCACCCGGGGATAGTCAGCCCCAGCATTTT CASSPPGDSQPQHF
TRBJ2-7 TRBV2 NA NA TGTGCCAGCAGTAGTCCCCGGGATCGCCCCTACGAGCAGTACTTC CASSSPRDRPYEQYF
TRBJ2-7 TRBV5-1 NA NA TGCGCCAGCAACTTCGGCGGGGTGTCCTACGAGCAGTACTTC CASNFGGVSYEQYF
TRBJ2-7 TRBV6-5 many TRBD2 TGTGCCAGCAGTTACTCGAGAGGTAGCGGGAGTCCCCACGAGCAGTACTTC CASSYSRGSGSPHEQYF
TRBJ2-5 TRBV20-1 NA TRBD1 TGCAGTGCGGAAGACAGGGTCCAAGAGACCCAGTACTTC CSAEDRVQETQYF
TRBJ2-7 TRBV7-6 few TRBD1 TGTGCCAGCAGCTCCCGGGGACAGGGGGCAAAGGATGAGCAGTACTTC CASSSRGQGAKDEQYF
TRBJ2-3 TRBV28 few NA TGTGCCAGCAGTGGATCGCCGACGCAGTATTTT CASSGSPTQYF
TRBJ1-5 TRBV7-2 NA NA TGTGCCAGCAGTACCCCAGGGAGGATGGGGAATCAGCCCCAGCATTTT CASSTPGRMGNQPQHF
TRBJ2-3 TRBV5-1 few TRBD1 TGCGCCAGCAGCCCGACAGGGCACACAGATACGCAGTATTTT CASSPTGHTDTQYF
TRBJ2-3 TRBV6-1 NA TRBD2 TGTGCCAGCAGGGTCTCTAGCGGGAGCGGCACAGATACGCAGTATTTT CASRVSSGSGTDTQYF
TRBJ2-1 TRBV4-3 NA NA TGCGCCAGCAGCCAAGATGGTCGACATCACAATGAGCAGTTCTTC CASSQDGRHHNEQFF
TRBJ1-1 TRBV29-1 NA NA TGCAGCGTTTTTGATTTCGGGGGCGATGTCGCTTTCTTT CSVFDFGGDVAFF
TRBJ2-1 TRBV7-3 NA NA TGTGCCAGCAGCTTAGGTGAATGGGGTGAGCAGTTCTTC CASSLGEWGEQFF
TRBJ2-1 TRBV9 NA NA TGTGCCAGCAGCGTAAGTCAGTGGAATGAGCAGTTCTTC CASSVSQWNEQFF
TRBJ1-2 TRBV28 NA NA TGTGCCAGCAGTCCACCGCAGCAGGGCTATGGCTACACCTTC CASSPPQQGYGYTF
TRBJ2-5 TRBV6-6 NA TRBD1 TGTGCCAGCAGTGACTCGGCCAGGGACAGGAGAAACAATGAGCAGTACTTC CASSDSARDRRNNEQYF
TRBJ1-5 TRBV12-3/TRBV12-4 NA NA TGTGCCAGCAGTCAGGGATGGTGGGGCAATCAGCCCCAGCATTTT CASSQGWWGNQPQHF